This TCR beta chain was sequenced in a study of cytomegalovirus exposure and HLA in healthy donors. Trimming stripped 5 bases from V and 5 bases from J, with 10 bases between. Germline V CDR1 and CDR2: SGDLS, YYNGEE. The CDR3 length is 12 residues. Notes on the study in general: Researchers reported in a later analysis that a missense DCLRE1C variant was tied to TCR beta V- and J-gene trimming.

With 60 Vbeta and 13 Jbeta primers, the PCR was carried out. The protocol was immunoSEQ multiplex PCR, while the TCRdb copy is restricted to in-frame clones and leaves out a portion. In the table there are about 140,000 clones, around 75% of which are singletons. Concerning this clone: Its target is not known.

The sample was PBMCs. The chain combines TRBV9 with TRBJ1-2, with TRBD1 as a possible D gene (5 bases). The sequence came from a woman between 25 and 40 years old in good health and CMV-seronegative. CDR3 in DNA: TGTGCCAGCAGTGGACGGGGGTATGGCTACACCTTC. This codes for CASSGRGYGYTF.